The subject of this entry is one TCR beta chain. Its specificity is not known. Per the germline V gene, CDR1 is SGHDT and CDR2 is YYEEEE. V was clipped by 3 bases and J by 7 bases; unmatched bases: 6. The CDR3 contains 14 residues. This entry belongs to a study of a mutant IDH1 vaccine in newly diagnosed glioma. For the study at large: Following radiotherapy alone, or alongside temozolomide cycles, vaccination was started after an interval of 4-6 weeks. Treatment recipients were approximately 60% male and 37.5% female, and their mean age was about 39 years. Earlier treatment was radiotherapy, temozolomide, or both, with most getting both.

The time point is: week 35, safety follow-up. What each vaccine dose contained was 300 ug of mutant IDH1 20-mer peptide, accompanied by topical imiquimod. Scheduled for weeks 1, 3, 5, 7, 11, 15, 19 and 23, eight vaccinations were given to patients. The repertoire was sequenced with immunoSEQ multiplex PCR; TCRdb's copy has only in-frame clones and lacks some. The sample includes about 26,000 clones, over 80% seen only once; the top ten take around 31%. The rearrangement links TRBV5-6 to TRBJ1-2; 10 bases match TRBD1. The sequencing used PBMCs, collected from a glioma patient whose treatment included an IDH1 peptide vaccine. The TCR comes from a man aged 30-40 years with glioma. Written as DNA, the CDR3 is TGTGCCAGCAGCTCGGTGACAGGGGGCGGTGGCTACACCTTC. Its translation: CASSSVTGGGGYTF.